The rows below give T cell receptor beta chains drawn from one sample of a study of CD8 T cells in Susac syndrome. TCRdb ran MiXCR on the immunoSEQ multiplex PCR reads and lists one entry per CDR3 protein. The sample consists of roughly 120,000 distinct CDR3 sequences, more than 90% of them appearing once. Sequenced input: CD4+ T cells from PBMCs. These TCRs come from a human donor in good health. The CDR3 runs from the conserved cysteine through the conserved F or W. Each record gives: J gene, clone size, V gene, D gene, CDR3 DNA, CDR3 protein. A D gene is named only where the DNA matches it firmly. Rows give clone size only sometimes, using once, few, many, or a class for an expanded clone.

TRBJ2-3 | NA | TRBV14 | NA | TGTGCCAGCAGCCAAGAAACCCTCACAGATACGCAGTATTTT | CASSQETLTDTQYF
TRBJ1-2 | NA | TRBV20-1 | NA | TGCAGTGCTCAGGTTCCGGGAGGCTACACCTTC | CSAQVPGGYTF
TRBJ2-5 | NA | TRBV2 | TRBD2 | TGTGCCAGCAGTGGGACTAGCGGGAGGGGAGAGACCCAGTACTTC | CASSGTSGRGETQYF
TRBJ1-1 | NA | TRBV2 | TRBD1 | TGTGCCAGCAATTGGGACAGGAACACTGAAGCTTTCTTT | CASNWDRNTEAFF
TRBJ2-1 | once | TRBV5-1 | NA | TGCGCCAGCACCCATCCCCTGACCTCCTACAATGAGCAGTTCTTC | CASTHPLTSYNEQFF
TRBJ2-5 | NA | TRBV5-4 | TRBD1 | TGTGCCAGCAGCACCTTGACAGGGACCCAAGAGACCCAGTACTTC | CASSTLTGTQETQYF
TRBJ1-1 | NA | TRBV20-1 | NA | TGCAGTGGAAAGGAATGGGACACTGAAGCTTTCTTT | CSGKEWDTEAFF
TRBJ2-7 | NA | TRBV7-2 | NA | TGTGCCAGCAGCTTAGATGGACACGTCTACGAGCAGTACTTC | CASSLDGHVYEQYF
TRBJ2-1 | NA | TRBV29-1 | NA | TGCAGCGTTGACCGACGGAATGAGCAGTTCTTC | CSVDRRNEQFF
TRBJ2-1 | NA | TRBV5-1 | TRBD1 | TGCGCCAGCAGCCTAGGGACAGGGGGGAATGAGCAGTTCTTC | CASSLGTGGNEQFF
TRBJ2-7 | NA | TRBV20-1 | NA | TGCAGTGCTCCCAATGGGCGAGAGCAGTACTTC | CSAPNGREQYF
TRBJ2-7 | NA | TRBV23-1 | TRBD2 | TGCGCCAGCAGTCAACCTCCGGGACTAGCGGGAGCTAAAGTGGGGTACGAGCAGTACTTC | CASSQPPGLAGAKVGYEQYF
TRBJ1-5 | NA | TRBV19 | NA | TGTGCCAGTAGTCGGGACATCAGTGCGGGCAATCAGCCCCAGCATTTT | CASSRDISAGNQPQHF
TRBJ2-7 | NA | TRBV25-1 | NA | TGTGCCAGCAGCCTCCCCCCCTACGAGCAGTACTTC | CASSLPPYEQYF
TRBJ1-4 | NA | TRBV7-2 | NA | TGTGCCAGCAGCTTCAAGACAACTAATGAAAAACTGTTTTTT | CASSFKTTNEKLFF
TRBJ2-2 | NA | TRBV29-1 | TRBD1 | TGCAGCGGCAGGGGGTCCGGGGAGCTGTTTTTT | CSGRGSGELFF
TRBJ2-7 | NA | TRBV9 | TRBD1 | TGTGCCAGCAGCGGGGGACAGGGGTACGAGCAGTACTTC | CASSGGQGYEQYF
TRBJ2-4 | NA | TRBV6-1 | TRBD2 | TGTGCCCCCAATTTGGAGGGAGGGCCTCAGTTGAACATTCAGTACTTC | CAPNLEGGPQLNIQYF
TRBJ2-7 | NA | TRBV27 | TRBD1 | TGTGCCAGCAGCCGGACAGGGGACGAGCAGTACTTC | CASSRTGDEQYF
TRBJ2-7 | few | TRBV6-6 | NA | TGTGCCAGCAGCTCTCAGTGGGGCGCGTCATGGGAGCAGTACTTC | CASSSQWGASWEQYF
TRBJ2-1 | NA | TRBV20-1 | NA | TGCAGTGCTGACCGGGACTTGGAGCAGTTCTTC | CSADRDLEQFF
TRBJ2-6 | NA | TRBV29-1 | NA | TGCAGCGTCTCCAGTGCGTTAGTCTCTGGGGCCAACGTCCTGACTTTC | CSVSSALVSGANVLTF
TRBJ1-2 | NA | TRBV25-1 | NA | TGTGCCAGCAGTGAGGGCAGGGGCGGGGGCTACACCTTC | CASSEGRGGGYTF
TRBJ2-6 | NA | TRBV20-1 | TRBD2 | TGCAGTGCTATACGACTAGCGGGCACCTCTGGGGCCAACGTCCTGACTTTC | CSAIRLAGTSGANVLTF
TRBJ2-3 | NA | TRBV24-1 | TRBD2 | TGTGCCACCAGTGACCCGGGAGCGGGAGGGCCGTCGGATACGCAGTATTTT | CATSDPGAGGPSDTQYF